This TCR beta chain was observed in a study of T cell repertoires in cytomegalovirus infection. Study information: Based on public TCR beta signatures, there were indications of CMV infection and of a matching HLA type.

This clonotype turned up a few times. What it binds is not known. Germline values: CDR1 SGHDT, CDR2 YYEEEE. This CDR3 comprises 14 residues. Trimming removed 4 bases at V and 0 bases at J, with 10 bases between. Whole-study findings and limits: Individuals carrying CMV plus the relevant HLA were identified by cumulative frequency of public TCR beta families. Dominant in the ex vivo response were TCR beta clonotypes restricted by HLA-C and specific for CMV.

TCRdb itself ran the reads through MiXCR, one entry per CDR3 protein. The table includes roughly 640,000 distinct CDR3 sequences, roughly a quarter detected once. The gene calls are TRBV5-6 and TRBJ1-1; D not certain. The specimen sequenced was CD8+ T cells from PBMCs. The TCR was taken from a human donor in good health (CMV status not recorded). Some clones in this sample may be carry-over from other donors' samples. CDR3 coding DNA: TGTGCCAGCAGCCCCCGGTTAGTGAACACTGAAGCTTTCTTT. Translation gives CASSPRLVNTEAFF.